This TCR beta chain was identified in a study of shared clonotypes between healthy human individuals. Study-wide results and caveats: The study sampled only blood, and tissue repertoires likely differ.

Produced via immunoSEQ multiplex PCR; TCRdb's table is partial and in-frame only. The repertoire holds 950,000 to 1,100,000 clones, with about 75% as singletons. In the case of this clone: Its target is not known.

Trimming took off 2 bases at V and 0 bases at J, with 11 bases between the two ends. The CDR3 extends over 16 amino acids. Germline V gene lookup returns CDR1 GTSNPN and CDR2 SVGIG (reference sequence). The material sequenced was memory CD4+ T cells sorted from blood. Subset indicated: CD45RA-negative fraction. The receptor's source is a man aged 18 to 30 in good health. The gene calls are TRBV30 and TRBJ2-6; D unclear. The CDR3 is CAWSNKVTSGANVLTF. CDR3 nucleotides: TGTGCCTGGAGTAATAAAGTGACCTCTGGGGCCAACGTCCTGACTTTC.